The 5 T cell receptor beta chains given below trace back to one sample, sequenced in a study of tumour-infiltrating T cells in Burkitt lymphoma. Produced via immunoSEQ multiplex PCR; TCRdb's table is partial and in-frame only. The data contain roughly 7,200 clones, 17% of them seen just once; the ten biggest clones take up 2.5% to 3.5%. Material for sequencing was tumor tissue. The receptors were gathered from a human donor with diffuse large B-cell lymphoma.

This clone showed up just a few times. The genes are TRBV15 and TRBJ2-7; 7 nucleotides agree with TRBD2. Germline V gene sequence: CDR1 LNHNV, CDR2 YYDKDF (reference sequence). The CDR3 is 16 residues long. V shed 2 bases, J shed 0 bases, and the junction held 7 bases outside the gene matches. This CDR3 is CATSRSSTSVSYEQYF. The CDR3 region has the DNA TGTGCCACCAGCAGAAGCTCTACTAGCGTCTCCTACGAGCAGTACTTC.

The rearrangement links TRBV5-4 to TRBJ1-3; the D gene is possibly TRBD1 (6 bases). This CDR3 is 17 amino acids long. Germline lookup yields CDR1 SGHNT and CDR2 YYREEE (reference sequence). V gave up 0 bases and J gave up 2 bases, with 15 bases separating them. CDR3 nucleotides: TGTGCCAGCAGCTTGGTGGGGGGCAGGAGTCCTGGAAACACCATATATTTT. Protein sequence: CASSLVGGRSPGNTIYF.

The V call is TRBV13, the J call TRBJ2-7; D ambiguous. The germline gives CDR1 PRHDT, CDR2 FYEKMQ (reference sequence). The CDR3 loop spans 11 amino acids. V was shortened by 3 bases and J by 3 bases, with 3 bases between the two germline ends. The CDR3 sequence is CASSLVYEQYF. The CDR3 nucleotides are TGTGCCAGCAGCTTGGTCTACGAGCAGTACTTC.

The chain combines TRBV11-2 with TRBJ1-1; TRBD1 matches at 7 bases. The CDR3 length is 15 residues. CDR1 is SGHAT and CDR2 is FQNNGV in the germline V gene. Germline trimming cut 3 bases from V and 3 bases from J; bases unmatched to any gene: 7. The CDR3 DNA reads TGTGCCAGCAGCTTGAGGGGGCTTCAGGACACTGAAGCTTTCTTT. This gives the protein CASSLRGLQDTEAFF.

This clone was seen a few times. The gene calls are TRBV4-1 and TRBJ1-2; D unresolved. V was clipped by 0 bases and J by 5 bases, with 10 bases between them. Germline V CDR1 and CDR2: MGHRA, YSYEKL. CDR3 length: 14 residues. In nucleotides, the CDR3 is TGCGCCAGCAGCCAAGAGAGGCAGCTTTATGGCTACACCTTC. Protein: CASSQERQLYGYTF.